This T cell receptor (beta chain) was sequenced during a study of early T cells in non-severe SARS-CoV-2 infection. At the level of the study: The sequenced material was bulk RNA from unsorted whole blood, and its chains were unpaired.

Study-wide results and caveats: Matching with VDJdb favored anti-spike CD8 responses (missing private and CD4 specificities).

This clonotype was seen many times. The antigen is undetermined. Individually, cDNA molecules had unique molecular identifiers attached to them. TCRdb analysed the 5' RACE reads with MiXCR anew, one entry per CDR3 protein. The sample consists of 60,000 or so distinct CDR3 sequences, approximately 10% of them appearing once. Germline CDR1 MNHEY, CDR2 SMNVEV (reference sequence). The CDR3 length is 15 residues. V shed 0 bases and J 12 bases; nucleotides not matched to a gene: 10. The V and J genes are TRBV27 and TRBJ1-4; 7 nucleotides align to TRBD1. Sequencing was done on a sample of whole blood. This sequence originates from an adult who was a healthcare worker with PCR-confirmed SARS-CoV-2 infection or an uninfected control (not recorded which). This chain's CDR3 is CASSLSTGAHGELFF. The CDR3 DNA reads as TGTGCCAGCAGTTTATCTACAGGGGCGCATGGGGAACTGTTTTTT.